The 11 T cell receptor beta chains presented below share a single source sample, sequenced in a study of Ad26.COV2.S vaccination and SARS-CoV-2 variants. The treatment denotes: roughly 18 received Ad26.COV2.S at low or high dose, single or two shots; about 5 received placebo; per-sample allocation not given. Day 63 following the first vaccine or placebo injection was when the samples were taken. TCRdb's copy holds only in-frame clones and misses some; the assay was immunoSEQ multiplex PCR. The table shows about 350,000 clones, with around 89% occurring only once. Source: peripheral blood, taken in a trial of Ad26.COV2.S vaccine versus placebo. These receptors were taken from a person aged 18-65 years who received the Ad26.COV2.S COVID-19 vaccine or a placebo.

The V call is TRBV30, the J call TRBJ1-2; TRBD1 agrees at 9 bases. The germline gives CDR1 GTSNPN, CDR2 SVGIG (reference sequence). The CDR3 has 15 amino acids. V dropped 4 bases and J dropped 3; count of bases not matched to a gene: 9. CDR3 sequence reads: CAWNQQGAMYYGYTF. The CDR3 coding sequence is TGTGCCTGGAATCAACAGGGGGCGATGTACTATGGCTACACCTTC. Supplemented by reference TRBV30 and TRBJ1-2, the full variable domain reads SQTIHQWPATLVQPVGSPLSLECTVEGTSNPNLYWYRQAAGRGLQLLFYSVGIGQISSEVPQNLSASRPQDRQFILSSKKLLLSDSGFYLCAWNQQGAMYYGYTFGSGTRLTVV.

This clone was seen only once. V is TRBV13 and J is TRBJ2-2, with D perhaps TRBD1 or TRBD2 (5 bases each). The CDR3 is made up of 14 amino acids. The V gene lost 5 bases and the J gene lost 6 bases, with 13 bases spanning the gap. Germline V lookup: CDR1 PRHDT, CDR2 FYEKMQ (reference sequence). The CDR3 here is CASSQMGVSGELFF. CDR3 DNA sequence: TGTGCCAGCAGCCAAATGGGGGTTTCCGGGGAGCTGTTTTTT. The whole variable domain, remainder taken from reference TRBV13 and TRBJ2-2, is AAGVIQSPRHLIKEKRETATLKCYPIPRHDTVYWYQQGPGQDPQFLISFYEKMQSDKGSIPDRFSAQQFSDYHSELNMSSLELGDSALYFCASSQMGVSGELFFGEGSRLTVL.

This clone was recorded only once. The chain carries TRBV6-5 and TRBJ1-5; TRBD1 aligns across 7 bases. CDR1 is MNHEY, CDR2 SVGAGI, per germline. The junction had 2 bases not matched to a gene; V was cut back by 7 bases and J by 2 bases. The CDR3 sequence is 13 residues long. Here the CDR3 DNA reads TGTGCCAGCATCGGGACAGGCAATCAGCCCCAGCATTTT. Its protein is CASIGTGNQPQHF.

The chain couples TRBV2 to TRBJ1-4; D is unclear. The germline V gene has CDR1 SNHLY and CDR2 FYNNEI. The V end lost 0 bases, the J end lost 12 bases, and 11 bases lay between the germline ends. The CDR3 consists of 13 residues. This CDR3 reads CASSEARGVELFF. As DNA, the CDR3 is TGTGCCAGCAGTGAAGCGCGGGGAGTGGAACTGTTTTTT.

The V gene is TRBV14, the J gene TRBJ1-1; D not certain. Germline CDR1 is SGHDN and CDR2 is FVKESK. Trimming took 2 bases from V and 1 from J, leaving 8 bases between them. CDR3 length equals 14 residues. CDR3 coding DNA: TGTGCCAGCAGCCAACGGCGGGGGAACACTGAAGCTTTCTTT. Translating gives CASSQRRGNTEAFF. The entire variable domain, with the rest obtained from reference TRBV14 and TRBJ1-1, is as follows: EAGVTQFPSHSVIEKGQTVTLRCDPISGHDNLYWYRRVMGKEIKFLLHFVKESKQDESGMPNNRFLAERTGGTYSTLKVQPAELEDSGVYFCASSQRRGNTEAFFGQGTRLTVV.

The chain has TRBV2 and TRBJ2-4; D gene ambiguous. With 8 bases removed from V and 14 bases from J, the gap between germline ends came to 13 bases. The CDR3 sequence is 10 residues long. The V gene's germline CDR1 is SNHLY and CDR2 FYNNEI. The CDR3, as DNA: TGTGCCAGCCGAGTGGAAAGAGAGTACTTC. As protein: CASRVEREYF.

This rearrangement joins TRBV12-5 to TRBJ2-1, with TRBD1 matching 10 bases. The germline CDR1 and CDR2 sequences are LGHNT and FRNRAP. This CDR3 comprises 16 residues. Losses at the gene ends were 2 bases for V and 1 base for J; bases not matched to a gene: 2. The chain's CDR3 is CASGLRGQGSYNEQFF. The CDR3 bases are TGTGCTAGTGGTTTGAGGGGACAGGGGTCCTACAATGAGCAGTTCTTC.

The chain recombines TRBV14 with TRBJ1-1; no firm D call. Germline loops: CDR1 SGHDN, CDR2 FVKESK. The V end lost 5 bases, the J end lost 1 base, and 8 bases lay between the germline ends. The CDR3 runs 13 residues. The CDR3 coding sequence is TGTGCCAGCAGCAAATGGGGGAACACTGAAGCTTTCTTT. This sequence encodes CASSKWGNTEAFF.

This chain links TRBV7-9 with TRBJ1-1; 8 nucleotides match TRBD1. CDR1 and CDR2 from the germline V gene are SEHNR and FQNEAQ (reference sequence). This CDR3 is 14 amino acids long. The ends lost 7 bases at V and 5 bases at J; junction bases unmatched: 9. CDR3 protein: CASIGGTGRTEAFF. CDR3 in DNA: TGTGCCAGCATCGGAGGGACAGGAAGGACTGAAGCTTTCTTT.

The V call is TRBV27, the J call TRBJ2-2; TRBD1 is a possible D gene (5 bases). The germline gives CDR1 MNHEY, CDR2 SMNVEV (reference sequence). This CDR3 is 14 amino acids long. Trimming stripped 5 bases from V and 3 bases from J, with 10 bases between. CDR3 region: CASSVQGHTGELFF. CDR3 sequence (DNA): TGTGCCAGCAGTGTGCAGGGCCACACCGGGGAGCTGTTTTTT.

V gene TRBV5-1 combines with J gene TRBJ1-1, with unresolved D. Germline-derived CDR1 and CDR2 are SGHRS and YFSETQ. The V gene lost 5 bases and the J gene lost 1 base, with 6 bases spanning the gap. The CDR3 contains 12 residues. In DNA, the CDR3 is TGCGCCAGCAGACAGACGAACACTGAAGCTTTCTTT. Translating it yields CASRQTNTEAFF.